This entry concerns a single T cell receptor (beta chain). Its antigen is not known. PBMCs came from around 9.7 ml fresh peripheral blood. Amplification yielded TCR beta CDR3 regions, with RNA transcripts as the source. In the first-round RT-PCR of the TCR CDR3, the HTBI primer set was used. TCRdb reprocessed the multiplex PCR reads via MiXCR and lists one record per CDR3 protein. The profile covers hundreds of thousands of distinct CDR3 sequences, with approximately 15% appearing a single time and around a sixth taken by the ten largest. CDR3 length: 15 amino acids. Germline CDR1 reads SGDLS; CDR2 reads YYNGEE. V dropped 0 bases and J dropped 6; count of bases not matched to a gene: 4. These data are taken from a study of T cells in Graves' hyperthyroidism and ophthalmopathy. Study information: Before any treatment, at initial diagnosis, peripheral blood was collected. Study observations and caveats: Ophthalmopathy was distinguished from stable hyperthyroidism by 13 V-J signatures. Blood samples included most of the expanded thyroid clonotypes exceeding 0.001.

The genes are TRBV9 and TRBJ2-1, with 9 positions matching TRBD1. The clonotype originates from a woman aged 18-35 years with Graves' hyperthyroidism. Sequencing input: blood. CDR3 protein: CASSVGDRVFNEQFF. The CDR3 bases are TGTGCCAGCAGCGTAGGGGACAGGGTCTTCAATGAGCAGTTCTTC.